This T cell receptor (beta chain) emerged from a study of T cell clusters in autoimmune cytopenias. Germline CDR1 reads MNHEY; CDR2 reads SVGEGT. The length of the CDR3 is 15 residues. TRB was amplified from 250 ng of peripheral blood genomic DNA per sample. TRB rearrangements were amplified by touch-down multiplex PCR with mixed TRB-A/B primers. TCRdb reanalyzed the multiplex PCR reads, giving one entry per CDR3 protein sequence and no DNA. The listing records about 490 distinct CDR3 sequences. This clonotype is identified as medium-sized from frequency. This clonotype was sampled from a human donor with an autoimmune cytopenia or autoimmune hepatitis (not recorded which). The sequencing sample was made of peripheral blood. The J gene is TRBJ2-1, the V gene TRBV6-2 or TRBV6-3; TCRdb lists TRBD2, though no DNA is available to test this call. CDR3 loop: CASSYEASGRDEQFF.